A selection of T cell receptor beta chains follows, all from one sample in a study of early T cells in non-severe SARS-CoV-2 infection. TCRdb recomputed calls from the 5' RACE reads with MiXCR, one row per CDR3 protein. The repertoire holds about 80,000 distinct CDR3 sequences, with around 12% as singletons. The sequencing used whole blood, collected at baseline. The receptors derive from an adult who was a healthcare worker with PCR-confirmed SARS-CoV-2 infection or an uninfected control (not recorded which). The donor label of this sample is uncertain. Each CDR3 is given with its conserved first and last residue. The D gene is left open where the match is weak. Clone size is given for some rows only: seen once, a few or many times, or a class if the clone is expanded.

clone_size	v_call	j_call	d_call	cdr3_aa	cdr3_nt
.	TRBV7-3	TRBJ1-1	.	CASSYRKNTEAFF	TGTGCCAGCAGTTACAGGAAGAACACTGAAGCTTTCTTT
few	TRBV5-1	TRBJ2-3	.	CASSFGRSTDTQYF	TGCGCCAGCAGCTTCGGCAGGAGCACAGATACGCAGTATTTT
.	TRBV4-2	TRBJ1-1	.	CASSMLGANTEAFF	TGTGCCAGCAGCATGCTGGGGGCGAACACTGAAGCTTTCTTT
.	TRBV19	TRBJ2-2	.	CASRAFRDGNTGELFF	TGTGCCAGTAGGGCCTTCAGGGACGGGAACACCGGGGAGCTGTTTTTT
many	TRBV27	TRBJ1-6	.	CASAAADGYNSPLHF	TGTGCCAGTGCGGCCGCGGACGGGTATAATTCACCCCTCCACTTT
many	TRBV12-3/TRBV12-4	TRBJ2-5	TRBD2	CASSPLGLATPHSQETQYF	TGTGCCAGCAGCCCATTGGGACTAGCCACTCCCCACTCGCAAGAGACCCAGTACTTC
.	TRBV10-3	TRBJ1-5	.	CAISPGRSNQPQHF	TGTGCCATCAGTCCCGGTAGGAGCAATCAGCCCCAGCATTTT
many	TRBV6-2/TRBV6-3	TRBJ2-7	.	CASKFRDTSSYEQYF	TGTGCCAGCAAATTCCGGGACACGAGCTCCTACGAGCAGTACTTC
.	TRBV9	TRBJ2-5	.	CASSATGRTETQYF	TGTGCCAGCAGCGCCACAGGGCGGACGGAGACCCAGTACTTC
.	TRBV6-6	TRBJ2-2	.	CASSYTHRGNTGELFF	TGTGCCAGCAGTTACACGCACCGCGGGAACACCGGGGAGCTGTTTTTT
.	TRBV7-9	TRBJ1-5	.	CASSWGLREELNQPQHF	TGTGCCAGCAGCTGGGGTTTGAGGGAAGAACTCAATCAGCCCCAGCATTTT
few	TRBV5-1	TRBJ1-1	.	CASSLDPGSTEAFF	TGCGCCAGCAGCTTGGATCCGGGGAGCACTGAAGCTTTCTTT
many	TRBV18	TRBJ1-5	TRBD1	CASSERQGEPQHF	TGTGCCAGCTCCGAGAGACAGGGAGAACCCCAGCATTTT
.	TRBV7-3	TRBJ2-5	TRBD2	CASSPTGTRETQYF	TGTGCCAGCAGCCCAACCGGGACTAGGGAGACCCAGTACTTC
medium-sized	TRBV12-3/TRBV12-4	TRBJ2-6	TRBD1	CASSSNTGTGISGANVLTF	TGTGCCAGCAGTTCTAACACCGGGACAGGAATCTCTGGGGCCAACGTCCTGACTTTC
few	TRBV28	TRBJ1-5	TRBD1	CASIRGRYQPQHF	TGTGCCAGCATCAGGGGGCGATATCAGCCCCAGCATTTT
few	TRBV2	TRBJ2-7	.	CASGEGPLWYEQYF	TGTGCCAGCGGCGAGGGTCCGCTATGGTACGAGCAGTACTTC
.	TRBV5-4	TRBJ2-1	.	CASRQDILYNEQFF	TGTGCCAGCAGGCAGGACATCCTCTACAATGAGCAGTTCTTC
few	TRBV10-3	TRBJ2-5	.	CAMGQEETQYF	TGTGCCATGGGTCAAGAAGAGACCCAGTACTTC
few	TRBV9	TRBJ2-2	.	CASSVWAGELFF	TGTGCCAGCAGCGTTTGGGCCGGGGAGCTGTTTTTT
.	TRBV5-5	TRBJ2-7	TRBD1	CASSRQGTYEQYF	TGTGCCAGCAGCCGACAGGGAACCTACGAGCAGTACTTC
few	TRBV5-5	TRBJ2-3	.	CASSYPSDTQYF	TGTGCCAGCAGCTACCCTTCAGATACGCAGTATTTT
many	TRBV21-1	TRBJ1-3	.	CASSKPGVGNTIYF	TGTGCCAGCAGCAAACCGGGGGTTGGAAACACCATATATTTT
many	TRBV4-1	TRBJ1-1	TRBD1	CASSLRGLSTEAFF	TGCGCCAGCAGCCTTAGGGGGCTTAGCACTGAAGCTTTCTTT
.	TRBV2	TRBJ2-3	.	CASRFRGTTDTQYF	TGTGCCAGCAGATTTCGAGGAACCACAGATACGCAGTATTTT
.	TRBV18	TRBJ1-4	TRBD1	CASSPRQGSEKLFF	TGTGCCAGCTCACCCAGACAGGGGAGTGAAAAACTGTTTTTT
.	TRBV12-3/TRBV12-4	TRBJ2-5	TRBD1	CASSIPGQVLHQETQYF	TGTGCCAGCAGCATACCGGGACAGGTCCTCCATCAAGAGACCCAGTACTTC
.	TRBV25-1	TRBJ2-3	.	CASKCLHGQGGSDTQYF	TGTGCCAGCAAATGTCTTCACGGGCAGGGCGGATCAGATACGCAGTATTTT
.	TRBV12-5	TRBJ2-4	TRBD2	CASGLRGGADIQYF	TGTGCTAGTGGTCTAAGGGGAGGGGCTGACATTCAGTACTTC
.	TRBV5-1	TRBJ2-5	TRBD2	CASSLAGLAEETQYF	TGCGCCAGCAGCTTGGCCGGGCTAGCGGAAGAGACCCAGTACTTC
few	TRBV18	TRBJ2-3	.	CASSPDWSDTQYF	TGTGCCAGCTCACCGGACTGGTCAGATACGCAGTATTTT
few	TRBV15	TRBJ2-1	TRBD2	CATSMGLAGGKVDNEQFF	TGTGCCACCAGCATGGGACTAGCGGGAGGGAAGGTAGACAATGAGCAGTTCTTC